Below, 31 T cell receptor beta chains from the same sample are listed, as sequenced in a study of OX40 agonist ivuxolimab in advanced cancers. Some clones are missing from TCRdb's copy, which holds only in-frame ones; the method was immunoSEQ multiplex PCR. The table has more than 75,000 clones, around 87% seen once. The sample was CD4+ or CD8+ T cells sorted from blood, taken in a trial of the OX40 agonist ivuxolimab. The receptors originated from an adult with an advanced solid tumor such as melanoma, head and neck, liver or kidney cancer.

The chain couples TRBV7-2 to TRBJ2-6; D uncertain. The germline gives CDR1 SGHTA, CDR2 FQGNSA. The CDR3 covers 18 residues. Trimming took 1 base from V and 0 from J, leaving 13 bases between them. CDR3 coding DNA: TGTGCCAGCAGCTTAGGGAGAACACGGTACTCTGGGGCCAACGTCCTGACTTTC. Translating it yields CASSLGRTRYSGANVLTF.

The gene calls are TRBV14 and TRBJ2-5; 8 nucleotides line up with TRBD2. CDR3 size: 14 residues. The germline gives CDR1 SGHDN, CDR2 FVKESK. V gave up 3 bases and J gave up 3 bases; unmatched junction bases: 3. The CDR3, as DNA: TGTGCCAGCAGCCACATCGGGAGGGAAGAGACCCAGTACTTC. This gives the protein CASSHIGREETQYF. Supplemented by reference TRBV14 and TRBJ2-5, the full variable domain reads EAGVTQFPSHSVIEKGQTVTLRCDPISGHDNLYWYRRVMGKEIKFLLHFVKESKQDESGMPNNRFLAERTGGTYSTLKVQPAELEDSGVYFCASSHIGREETQYFGPGTRLLVL.

This chain links TRBV4-1 with TRBJ1-1; the match to TRBD1 covers 7 bases. CDR1 MGHRA and CDR2 YSYEKL come from the germline V gene. The ends lost 4 bases at V and 0 bases at J; junction bases unmatched: 2. The CDR3 spans 14 residues. The CDR3 DNA follows: TGCGCCAGCAGCCCGGGACAGTTGAACACTGAAGCTTTCTTT. Its protein is CASSPGQLNTEAFF.

The chain carries TRBV5-1 and TRBJ1-5; D call uncertain. The V gene lost 2 bases and the J gene lost 1 base, with 10 bases spanning the gap. CDR1 is SGHRS, CDR2 YFSETQ, per germline. CDR3 length equals 15 residues. The CDR3 sequence is CASSLDGQSNQPQHF. CDR3 coding DNA: TGCGCCAGCAGCTTAGACGGGCAAAGCAATCAGCCCCAGCATTTT.

The chain links TRBV7-2 to TRBJ2-5; 12 bases agree with TRBD2. V dropped 5 bases and J dropped 3; count of bases not matched to a gene: 4. Germline V gene lookup returns CDR1 SGHTA and CDR2 FQGNSA. This CDR3 region has 15 residues. This CDR3 is CASSTRLAGEETQYF. CDR3 DNA: TGTGCCAGCAGCACCCGACTAGCGGGGGAAGAGACCCAGTACTTC.

This clone appeared a few times. The rearrangement joins TRBV5-1 to TRBJ2-3; D may be TRBD1 or TRBD2 (5 bases each). From germline, CDR1 is SGHRS and CDR2 YFSETQ. The CDR3 runs 14 residues. Deletions cut 0 bases from V and 4 bases from J, with 9 bases between. This CDR3 reads CASSLASGPDTQYF. CDR3 nucleotides: TGCGCCAGCAGCTTGGCCTCGGGACCAGATACGCAGTATTTT.

The J gene is TRBJ2-5, the V gene TRBV19; D may correspond to TRBD1 or TRBD2 (5 bases each). CDR1 and CDR2 from the germline V gene are LNHDA and SQIVND (reference sequence). The germline V and J ends were trimmed by 2 bases and 1 base, with 11 bases remaining between them. This CDR3 region has 15 residues. The CDR3 is CASSILFGTQETQYF. In nucleotides, the CDR3 is TGTGCCAGTAGTATACTATTCGGGACCCAAGAGACCCAGTACTTC.

The rearrangement links TRBV5-6 to TRBJ1-2, with D perhaps matching TRBD1 (5 bases). Germline V gene lookup returns CDR1 SGHDT and CDR2 YYEEEE. V lost 0 bases and J 0 bases, leaving 9 bases between the germline ends. The CDR3 loop spans 15 amino acids. The CDR3 region has the DNA TGTGCCAGCAGCTTGGAGGGGCAGGCTAACTATGGCTACACCTTC. Translated, it gives CASSLEGQANYGYTF.

The chain employs TRBV6-4 and TRBJ2-1; TRBD2 matches at 9 bases. Germline V gene data show CDR1 as MRHNA and CDR2 as SNTAGT. The CDR3 is 15 amino acids. The V gene end was trimmed by 1 base and the J gene end by 8 bases; junction bases not matched to a gene: 6. The CDR3 loop is CASSDWSSGIDEQFF. DNA of the CDR3: TGTGCCAGCAGTGACTGGTCTAGCGGGATCGATGAGCAGTTCTTC.

The chain recombines TRBV18 with TRBJ2-7; D not resolved. CDR1 KGHSH and CDR2 LQKENI come from the germline V gene. There are 15 residues in the CDR3. Between the trimmed V and J ends, which lost 1 base and 4 bases, there was a span of 14 bases. CDR3 DNA: TGTGCCAGCTCACCACATGGGCAGGCTGGTTACGAGCAGTACGTC. Translating gives CASSPHGQAGYEQYV.

In DNA, the CDR3 is TGCAGCGCCAGGACAGGCGGCTCCTACGAGCAGTACTTC. This encodes CSARTGGSYEQYF. The chain employs TRBV29-1 and TRBJ2-7; TRBD1 matches at 7 bases. V dropped 7 bases and J dropped 0; count of bases not matched to a gene: 6. Germline CDR1 reads SQVTM; CDR2 reads ANQGSEA. The CDR3 length is 13 residues.

The chain carries TRBV21-1 and TRBJ2-7; whether TRBD1, the table's D call, matches the DNA was not checked. TRBV21-1 is given as a pseudogene. This CDR3 has 15 amino acids. The CDR3 region has the DNA TGTGCCAGCAGCAAAGAATCGTGGCAGGGGGACGAGCAGTACTTC. Translation gives CASSKESWQGDEQYF.

The chain joins TRBV20-1 to TRBJ2-7; D not certain. There are 11 residues in the CDR3. Germline V gives CDR1 DFQATT, CDR2 SNEGSKA (reference sequence). Deletions cut 6 bases from V and 4 bases from J, with 10 bases between. CDR3 loop: CSAKDEYEQYF. The CDR3, as DNA: TGCAGTGCCAAGGACGAGTACGAGCAGTACTTC.

The gene calls are TRBV13 and TRBJ2-7; TRBD1 matches at 7 bases. Per germline, CDR1 PRHDT and CDR2 FYEKMQ (reference sequence). This CDR3 is 14 amino acids long. The junction had 4 bases not matched to a gene; V was cut back by 3 bases and J by 2 bases. CDR3 sequence: CASSLGDSPYEQYF. The CDR3 nucleotides are TGTGCCAGCAGCTTGGGGGACAGCCCCTACGAGCAGTACTTC.

This chain connects TRBV10-3 to TRBJ2-5; D remains unclear. The V gene's germline CDR1 is ENHRY and CDR2 SYGVKD. V was clipped by 4 bases and J by 2 bases, with 8 bases between them. The CDR3 consists of 13 residues. The CDR3 DNA reads TGTGCCATCAGTGGTTGGCAGCAAGAGACCCAGTACTTC. Translating it yields CAISGWQQETQYF.

This chain joins TRBV7-8 and TRBJ1-2; D might be TRBD1 (6 bases). CDR3 length equals 14 residues. Trimming left V 5 bases short and J 4 bases short, with 14 bases between. CDR1 SGHVS and CDR2 FQNEAQ come from the germline V gene. The CDR3 loop is CASSLSRDTYGYTF. The CDR3 DNA is TGTGCCAGCAGCCTGTCCCGGGACACCTATGGCTACACCTTC.

The V gene is TRBV7-2, the J gene TRBJ2-7; D gene unclear. CDR1 is SGHTA and CDR2 is FQGNSA in the germline V gene. This CDR3 is built from 15 residues. V was shortened by 5 bases and J by 3 bases, with 17 bases between the two germline ends. This chain's CDR3 is CASSPGGSRYYEQYF. The CDR3 DNA follows: TGTGCCAGCAGCCCTGGCGGTAGTAGGTACTACGAGCAGTACTTC.

The chain combines TRBV9 with TRBJ1-2; TRBD1 aligns across 9 bases. CDR1 is SGDLS, CDR2 YYNGEE, per germline. This CDR3 comprises 14 residues. The ends lost 4 bases at V and 5 bases at J; junction bases unmatched: 6. The CDR3 reads CASSPSTGGYGYTF. In DNA, the CDR3 is TGTGCCAGCAGCCCTTCGACAGGGGGGTATGGCTACACCTTC.

This chain joins TRBV5-1 and TRBJ1-1; 9 bases are shared with TRBD1. V shed 2 bases and J 6 bases; nucleotides not matched to a gene: 8. Germline V gene lookup returns CDR1 SGHRS and CDR2 YFSETQ. There are 15 residues in the CDR3. CDR3 residues: CASSFGTGSRSEAFF. The CDR3 DNA follows: TGCGCCAGCAGCTTCGGGACAGGGTCTAGATCTGAAGCTTTCTTT.

The chain links TRBV5-1 to TRBJ2-3, with a weak D call TRBD2 (7 bases). Germline V gene lookup returns CDR1 SGHRS and CDR2 YFSETQ. V was clipped by 4 bases and J by 4 bases, with 13 bases between them. This CDR3 is built from 14 residues. CDR3 coding DNA: TGCGCCAGCAGCCCCGGGGGGCGGGCAGATACGCAGTATTTT. It translates to CASSPGGRADTQYF.

For the CDR3, the DNA is TGTGCCTGGAGTGTGTGGGGGAAGATGAACACTGAAGCTTTCTTT. This sequence encodes CAWSVWGKMNTEAFF. This sequence joins TRBV30 and TRBJ1-1; tentative D call: TRBD1 (5 bases). Germline V gene sequence: CDR1 GTSNPN, CDR2 SVGIG (reference sequence). V was clipped by 0 bases and J by 0 bases, with 11 bases between them. The CDR3 is 15 residues long.

The J gene is TRBJ1-5, the V gene TRBV21-1. TRBV21-1 is a recognized pseudogene. This CDR3 is 16 amino acids long. The CDR3 DNA is TGTGCCAGCAGCAAAGCCGGGGGCAGGAGCAATCAGCCCCAGCATTTT. Translated, it gives CASSKAGGRSNQPQHF.

The gene calls are TRBV27 and TRBJ2-1; 12 positions match TRBD2. The CDR3 consists of 18 residues. The germline V gene has CDR1 MNHEY and CDR2 SMNVEV (reference sequence). V lost 4 bases, J lost 0 bases, and 7 bases stayed unmatched. Written as DNA, the CDR3 is TGTGCCAGCAGTTCCGGGACTAGCGGGTTATACTCCTACAATGAGCAGTTCTTC. Protein product: CASSSGTSGLYSYNEQFF.

The chain recombines TRBV7-2 with TRBJ2-7, with unresolved D. V was shortened by 5 bases and J by 2 bases, with 22 bases between the two germline ends. CDR1 and CDR2 (germline): SGHTA, FQGNSA. The CDR3 extends over 17 amino acids. CDR3 in amino acids: CASSPPGTSPRTYEQYV. The CDR3 DNA sequence: TGTGCCAGCAGCCCCCCCGGTACCTCGCCTCGAACCTACGAGCAGTACGTC.

The chain is built from TRBV5-1 and TRBJ1-3, with 7 bases aligning to TRBD1. Looked up from germline, CDR1 is SGHRS and CDR2 is YFSETQ. V lost 0 bases, J lost 7 bases, and 1 base stayed unmatched. The CDR3 covers 13 residues. CDR3 protein: CASSLEGQNTIYF. For the CDR3, the DNA is TGCGCCAGCAGCTTGGAGGGACAGAACACCATATATTTT. The full variable domain, completed using reference TRBV5-1 and TRBJ1-3, is KAGVTQTPRYLIKTRGQQVTLSCSPISGHRSVSWYQQTPGQGLQFLFEYFSETQRNKGNFPGRFSGRQFSNSRSEMNVSTLELGDSALYLCASSLEGQNTIYFGEGSWLTVV.

Details on this clone: Other DNA sequences in the sample encode the same CDR3. The rearrangement links TRBV30 to TRBJ2-7; D gene unclear. There are 12 residues in the CDR3. Germline V CDR1 and CDR2: GTSNPN, SVGIG (reference sequence). The ends were cut back, 0 bases at V and 4 bases at J, with 7 bases in the middle. CDR3 region: CAWSVGQYEQYF. CDR3 nucleotides: TGTGCCTGGAGTGTAGGGCAGTACGAGCAGTACTTC.

The chain is built from TRBV6-1 and TRBJ2-1; 7 nucleotides line up with TRBD2. In germline, CDR1 is MNHNS, CDR2 SASEGT. This CDR3 has 14 amino acids. In nucleotides, the CDR3 is TGTGCGATAGAAAATGGGGGGGGGTACAATGAGCAGTTCTTC. Amino acids: CAIENGGGYNEQFF.

This chain links TRBV6-6 with TRBJ1-5; D gene unclear. V dropped 5 bases and J dropped 7 bases, with 15 bases sitting between them. The V gene's germline CDR1 is MNHNY and CDR2 SVGAGI (reference sequence). The CDR3 is made up of 14 amino acids. The CDR3 loop reads CASSGAPEVQPQHF. In DNA, the CDR3 is TGTGCCAGCAGTGGAGCTCCGGAGGTACAGCCCCAGCATTTT.

The chain employs TRBV2 and TRBJ2-6; D might be TRBD2 (6 bases). Per the germline V gene, CDR1 is SNHLY and CDR2 is FYNNEI. The CDR3 length is 14 residues. V was shortened by 3 bases and J by 3 bases, with 6 bases between the two germline ends. The CDR3 here is CASSEGGGANVLTF. As DNA, the CDR3 is TGTGCCAGCAGTGAGGGAGGTGGGGCCAACGTCCTGACTTTC.

This chain's CDR3 is CASSRDSYEQYF. As DNA, the CDR3 is TGCGCCAGCAGCCGGGACAGCTACGAGCAGTACTTC. The chain uses TRBV10-2 and TRBJ2-7; 7 bases fit TRBD1. This CDR3 is 12 amino acids long. From germline, CDR1 is WSHSY and CDR2 SAAADI. The V and J ends lost 6 bases and 3 bases, in that order; junction bases with no gene match: 2.

The rearrangement joins TRBV14 to TRBJ1-2; no clear D. V was shortened by 1 base and J by 7 bases, with 10 bases between the two germline ends. Germline values: CDR1 SGHDN, CDR2 FVKESK. The CDR3 is made up of 13 amino acids. Written as DNA, the CDR3 is TGTGCCAGCAGCCAAGGTATCCTGATTGGCTACACCTTC. Translation: CASSQGILIGYTF.